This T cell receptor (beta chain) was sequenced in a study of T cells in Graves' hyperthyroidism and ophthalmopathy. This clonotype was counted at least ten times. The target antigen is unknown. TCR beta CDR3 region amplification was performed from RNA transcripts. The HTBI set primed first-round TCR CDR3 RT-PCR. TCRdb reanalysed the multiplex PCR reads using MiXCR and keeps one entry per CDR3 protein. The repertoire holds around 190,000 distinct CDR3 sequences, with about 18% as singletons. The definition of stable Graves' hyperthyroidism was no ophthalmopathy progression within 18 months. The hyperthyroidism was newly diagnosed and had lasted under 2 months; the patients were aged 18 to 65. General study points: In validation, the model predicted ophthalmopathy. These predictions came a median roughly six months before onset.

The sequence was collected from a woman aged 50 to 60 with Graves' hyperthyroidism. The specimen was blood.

CDR3 protein: CASSSLGTGGDYGYTF. The CDR3 coding sequence is TGTGCCAGCAGTTCCCTTGGGACAGGCGGGGACTATGGCTACACCTTC. This sequence joins TRBV6-1 and TRBJ1-2; 8 bases match TRBD1. Germline assignment: CDR1 MNHNS and CDR2 SASEGT. Trimming at V came to 5 bases and at J to 3 bases, leaving 11 bases not matched to a gene. The CDR3 is 16 amino acids.